The T cell receptor beta chain under discussion was sequenced for a study of cytomegalovirus exposure and HLA in healthy donors. Samples came from healthy bone marrow donors. Broader study findings: There were some public TCRs occurring in many donors, but most TCR sequences were rare.

PCR involved 60 Vbeta and 13 Jbeta primers. In the original analysis: In a later analysis, roughly 86 million unique TCR beta chains included roughly 11 million shared by two or more donors. Sequencing was performed with immunoSEQ multiplex PCR; in TCRdb, only in-frame clones are kept and a portion is missing. D and trimming were read from the DNA, whereas the V and J calls and clone size are those reported in that table. This sample's clone table lists roughly 60,000 clones. To note about this clone: Its matching antigen is unknown.

CDR1 and CDR2 (germline): MDHEN, SYDVKM. The germline V and J ends were trimmed by 6 bases and 2 bases, with 7 bases remaining between them. CDR3 size: 12 residues. The source of this sequence is a woman aged 18 to 35 in good health and CMV-seronegative. The sample was PBMCs. V usage is TRBV28 and J usage is TRBJ2-5; perhaps TRBD1 as D (6 bases). The CDR3 region has the DNA TGTGCCAGCAGGAGGGGGCAAGAGACCCAGTACTTC. This sequence encodes CASRRGQETQYF. Full variable domain (rest looked up from reference TRBV28 and TRBJ2-5): DVKVTQSSRYLVKRTGEKVFLECVQDMDHENMFWYRQDPGLGLRLIYFSYDVKMKEKGDIPEGYSVSREKKERFSLILESASTNQTSMYLCASRRGQETQYFGPGTRLLVL.